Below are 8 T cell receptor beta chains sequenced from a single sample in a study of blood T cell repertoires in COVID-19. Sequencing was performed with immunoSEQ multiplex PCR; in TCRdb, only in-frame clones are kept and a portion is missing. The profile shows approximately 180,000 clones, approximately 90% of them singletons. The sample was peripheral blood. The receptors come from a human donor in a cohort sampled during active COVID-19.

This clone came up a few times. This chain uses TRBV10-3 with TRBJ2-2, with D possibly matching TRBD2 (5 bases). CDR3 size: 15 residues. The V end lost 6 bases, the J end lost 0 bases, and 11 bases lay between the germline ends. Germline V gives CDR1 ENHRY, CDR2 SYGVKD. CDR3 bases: TGTGCCATCAGCTCGGACTCCGCGAACACCGGGGAGCTGTTTTTT. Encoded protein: CAISSDSANTGELFF.

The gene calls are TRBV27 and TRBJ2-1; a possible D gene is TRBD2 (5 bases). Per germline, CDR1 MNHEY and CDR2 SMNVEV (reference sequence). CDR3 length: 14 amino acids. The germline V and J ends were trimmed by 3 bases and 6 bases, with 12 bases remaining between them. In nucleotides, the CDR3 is TGTGCCAGCAGTTTGGATTTCGGGATCAATGAGCAGTTCTTC. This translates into CASSLDFGINEQFF.

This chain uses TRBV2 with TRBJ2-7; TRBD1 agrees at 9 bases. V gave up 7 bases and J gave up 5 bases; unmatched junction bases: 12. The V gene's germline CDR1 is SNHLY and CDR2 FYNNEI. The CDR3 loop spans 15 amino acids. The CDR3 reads CASTSGQGPRDEQYF. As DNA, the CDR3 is TGTGCCAGCACCTCGGGACAGGGCCCCCGGGACGAGCAGTACTTC.

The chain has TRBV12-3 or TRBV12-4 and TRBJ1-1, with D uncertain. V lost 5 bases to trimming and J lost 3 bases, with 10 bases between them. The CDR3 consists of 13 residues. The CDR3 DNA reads TGTGCCAGCAGTCTACAACAGCACACTGAAGCTTTCTTT. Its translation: CASSLQQHTEAFF.

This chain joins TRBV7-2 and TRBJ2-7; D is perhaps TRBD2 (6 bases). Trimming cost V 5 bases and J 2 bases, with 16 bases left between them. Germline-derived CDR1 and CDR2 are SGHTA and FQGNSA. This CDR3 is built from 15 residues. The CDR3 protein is CASSPEGLSTYEQYF. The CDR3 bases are TGTGCCAGCAGCCCCGAAGGACTATCCACCTACGAGCAGTACTTC.

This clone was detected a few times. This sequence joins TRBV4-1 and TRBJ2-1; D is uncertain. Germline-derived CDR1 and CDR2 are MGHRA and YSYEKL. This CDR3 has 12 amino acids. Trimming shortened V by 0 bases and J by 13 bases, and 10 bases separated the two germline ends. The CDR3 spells CASSQDRSPQFF. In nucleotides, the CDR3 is TGCGCCAGCAGCCAAGATCGGAGTCCCCAGTTCTTC.

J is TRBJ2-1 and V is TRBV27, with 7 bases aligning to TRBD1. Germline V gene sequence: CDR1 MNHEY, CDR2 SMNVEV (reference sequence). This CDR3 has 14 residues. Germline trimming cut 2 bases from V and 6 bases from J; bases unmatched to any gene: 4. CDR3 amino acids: CASSLGQGVNEQFF. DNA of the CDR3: TGTGCCAGCAGTTTAGGGCAGGGGGTCAATGAGCAGTTCTTC.

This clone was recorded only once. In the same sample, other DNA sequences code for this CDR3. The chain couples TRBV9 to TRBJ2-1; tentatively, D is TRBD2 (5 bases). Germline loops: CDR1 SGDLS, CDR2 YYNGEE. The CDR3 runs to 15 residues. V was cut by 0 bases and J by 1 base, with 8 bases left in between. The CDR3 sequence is CASSVVGGSYNEQFF. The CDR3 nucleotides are TGTGCCAGCAGCGTAGTTGGCGGGTCCTACAATGAGCAGTTCTTC.